The clone carrying this T cell receptor (beta chain) was detected many times. This entry belongs to a study of Graves' ophthalmopathy and Graves' hyperthyroidism. Trimming took 2 bases from V and 4 from J, leaving 11 bases between them. Germline V gene data show CDR1 as MGHDK and CDR2 as SYGVNS. The CDR3 has 14 amino acids. From RNA, the CDR3 regions of TCR beta chains were amplified and sequenced. HTBI-primed first-round RT-PCR preceded second-round multiplex PCR. TCRdb used MiXCR to reprocess the multiplex PCR reads, holding one entry per CDR3 protein. The sample shows a few hundred thousand distinct CDR3 sequences, 17% of them seen only once.

The receptor comes from an adult woman with stable Graves' hyperthyroidism. This chain links TRBV25-1 with TRBJ2-5; D ambiguous. The source material was peripheral blood. The CDR3 DNA sequence: TGTGCCAGCAGTGAACCCACCTCGAGAGAGACCCAGTACTTC. This encodes CASSEPTSRETQYF.